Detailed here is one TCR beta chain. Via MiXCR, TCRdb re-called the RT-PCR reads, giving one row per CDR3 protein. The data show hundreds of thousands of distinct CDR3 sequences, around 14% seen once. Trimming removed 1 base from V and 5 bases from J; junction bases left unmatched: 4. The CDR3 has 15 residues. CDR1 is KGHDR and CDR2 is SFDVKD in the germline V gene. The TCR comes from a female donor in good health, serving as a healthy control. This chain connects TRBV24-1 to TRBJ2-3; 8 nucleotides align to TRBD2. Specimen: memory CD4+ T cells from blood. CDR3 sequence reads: CATSDFGGARDTQYF. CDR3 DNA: TGTGCCACCAGTGATTTCGGGGGGGCCAGAGATACGCAGTATTTT.